Listed here are 4 T cell receptor beta chains from one sample, sequenced in a study of response to subunit inactivated influenza vaccine. TCRdb independently ran MiXCR on the RT-PCR reads; one entry per CDR3 protein. The sample carries over 150,000 distinct CDR3 sequences, about 10% recorded once. Sample: CD8+ T cells sorted from PBMCs, taken about 24 months after vaccination. The receptors here all came from a man aged 45 to 70 who received an inactivated influenza vaccine.

This clonotype was detected a few times. V and J are TRBV7-3 and TRBJ2-3, with 8 bases lining up with TRBD2. V was clipped by 2 bases and J by 2 bases; unmatched bases: 9. The CDR3 extends over 17 amino acids. The germline V gene encodes CDR1 SGHTA and CDR2 FQGTGA. The CDR3 sequence: CASSLGSGLADTDTQYF. The CDR3 DNA sequence: TGTGCCAGCAGCTTAGGTTCCGGACTAGCAGACACAGATACGCAGTATTTT.

The V call is TRBV11-2, the J call TRBJ2-5; D is undetermined. V lost 1 base and J lost 5, with 17 bases in between. The CDR3 extends over 16 amino acids. In germline, CDR1 is SGHAT, CDR2 FQNNGV. The CDR3 is CASSLGADWPGETQYF. Here the CDR3 DNA reads TGTGCCAGCAGCTTAGGGGCTGACTGGCCCGGGGAGACCCAGTACTTC.

V usage is TRBV27 and J usage is TRBJ2-7; D possibly corresponds to TRBD1 (6 bases). CDR3 length equals 15 residues. Germline CDR1 MNHEY, CDR2 SMNVEV (reference sequence). V lost 6 bases and J lost 3, with 18 bases in between. The CDR3: CASRPGWGTLYEQYF. Here the CDR3 DNA reads TGTGCCAGCAGGCCTGGTTGGGGGACACTCTACGAGCAGTACTTC.

The chain joins TRBV29-1 to TRBJ1-1; a possible D gene is TRBD1 (6 bases). The CDR3 spans 13 residues. Trimming stripped 5 bases from V and 3 bases from J, with 13 bases between. Germline lookup yields CDR1 SQVTM and CDR2 ANQGSEA. The CDR3, as DNA: TGCAGCGTTTTAGGGGGTAGGGACACTGAAGCTTTCTTT. It yields the protein CSVLGGRDTEAFF.